The entry that follows covers one T cell receptor (beta chain) sequence. The sample belongs to a study of blood T cell repertoires in COVID-19. Some clones are missing from TCRdb's copy, which holds only in-frame ones; the method was immunoSEQ multiplex PCR. The table lists 16,000 or so clones, 70% to 90% of them singletons, with around 14% in the top ten. V lost 6 bases and J lost 3, with 12 bases in between. CDR1 is LNHDA and CDR2 is SQIVND in the germline V gene (reference sequence). CDR3 size: 13 residues. Source material: peripheral blood. V usage is TRBV19 and J usage is TRBJ2-7; D uncertain. The origin of this receptor is a human donor in a cohort sampled during active COVID-19. Here the CDR3 reads CASRSLSGYEQYF. The CDR3 DNA sequence: TGTGCCAGTAGGTCCCTGTCCGGCTACGAGCAGTACTTC. Full variable domain (outside the CDR3, taken from reference TRBV19 and TRBJ2-7): DGGITQSPKYLFRKEGQNVTLSCEQNLNHDAMYWYRQDPGQGLRLIYYSQIVNDFQKGDIAEGYSVSREKKESFPLTVTSAQKNPTAFYLCASRSLSGYEQYFGPGTRLTVT.